These 5 T cell receptor beta chains were all obtained from the same sample, sequenced in a study of tumor-infiltrating lymphocytes in primary liver carcinoma. The template, roughly 0.45 ug total RNA, yielded TCR beta cDNA made with a constant-region primer. Each TCR beta library was derived from three nested multiplex PCR rounds that employed slightly modified ARM-PCR. A C-beta reverse primer was combined with TRBV1-TRBV30 forward primers in the first two PCR rounds, and each round had approximately 10 cycles. TCRdb analysed the multiplex PCR reads with MiXCR anew, one entry per CDR3 protein. The profile shows just under 95,000 distinct CDR3 sequences, about 73% of them singletons. From unsorted bulk tissue weighing roughly 17-32 mg, DNA and RNA were co-extracted. Source material: tumor-adjacent normal liver tissue. The receptor source for this set is a man aged 35 to 55 with primary liver carcinoma and hepatitis B virus infection.

The chain is built from TRBV5-6 and TRBJ2-7, with D perhaps matching TRBD1 (6 bases). This CDR3 contains 14 residues. The germline V gene encodes CDR1 SGHDT and CDR2 YYEEEE. The germline V and J ends were trimmed by 4 bases and 9 bases, with 20 bases remaining between them. The CDR3 bases are TGTGCCAGCAGCGACCGGGACACCTCCCACGGGCAGTACTTC. Translating it yields CASSDRDTSHGQYF.

Details on this clonotype: Lacking the conserved final phenylalanine or tryptophan, this CDR3 likely reflects a read error. The chain is built from TRBV5-1 and TRBJ2-1; D is ambiguous. This CDR3 contains 13 residues. Germline V gives CDR1 SGHRS, CDR2 YFSETQ. The ends were cut back, 0 bases at V and 11 bases at J, with 12 bases in the middle. This chain's CDR3 is CASSLVGEGKQFL. The CDR3 DNA reads as TGCGCCAGCAGCTTGGTGGGTGAAGGGAAGCAGTTCCTC.

Note on this clonotype: At one end the junction does not follow the germline gene, possibly because of a read error. The V call is TRBV4-2, the J call TRBJ2-7; D is possibly TRBD1 (6 bases). Germline V gives CDR1 LGHNA, CDR2 YNFKEQ. This CDR3 is built from 15 residues. CDR3 coding DNA: TGTGCCGGCAGCCAGCAGAGACAGGATTTCTACGAGCAGTACTTC. Translation: CAGSQQRQDFYEQYF.

This clonotype was recorded at least ten times. This sequence joins TRBV6-6 and TRBJ2-3; tentative D call: TRBD2 (5 bases). The CDR3 runs 12 residues. CDR1 is MNHNY and CDR2 is SVGAGI in the germline V gene (reference sequence). Trimming took off 6 bases at V and 6 bases at J, with 10 bases between the two ends. The CDR3: CASRPSGDTQYF. The CDR3 nucleotides are TGTGCCAGCAGGCCCTCGGGGGATACGCAGTATTTT.

This clonotype was seen at least ten times. The chain has TRBV5-5 and TRBJ2-7; tentatively, D is TRBD1 (6 bases). Per germline, CDR1 SGHKS and CDR2 YYEKEE (reference sequence). This CDR3 is built from 14 residues. The V end was cut by 0 bases, the J end by 7 bases, with 14 bases between. CDR3 DNA: TGTGCCAGCAGCTTGGGGGTACAGGGAATTGAGCAGTACTTC. Its protein product is CASSLGVQGIEQYF.